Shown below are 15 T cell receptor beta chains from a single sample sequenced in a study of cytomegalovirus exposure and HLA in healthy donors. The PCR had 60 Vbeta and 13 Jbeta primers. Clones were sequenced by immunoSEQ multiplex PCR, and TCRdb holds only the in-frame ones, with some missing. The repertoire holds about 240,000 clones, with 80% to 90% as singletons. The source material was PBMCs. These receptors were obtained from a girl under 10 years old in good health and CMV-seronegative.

CDR3 DNA: TGTGCCAGCAGTTTATCGGCGGGCTCAGCAGGCGAGCAGTACTTC. Residues: CASSLSAGSAGEQYF. V gene TRBV27 combines with J gene TRBJ2-7; TRBD2 is a possible D gene (5 bases). The CDR3 spans 15 residues. Germline loops: CDR1 MNHEY, CDR2 SMNVEV (reference sequence). The ends were cut back, 0 bases at V and 6 bases at J, with 15 bases in the middle.

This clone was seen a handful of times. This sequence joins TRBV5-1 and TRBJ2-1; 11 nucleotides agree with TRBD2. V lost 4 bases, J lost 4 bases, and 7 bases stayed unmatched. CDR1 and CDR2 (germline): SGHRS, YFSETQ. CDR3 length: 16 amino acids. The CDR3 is CASSPTLAGVYNEQFF. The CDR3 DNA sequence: TGCGCCAGCAGCCCGACACTAGCGGGAGTATACAATGAGCAGTTCTTC.

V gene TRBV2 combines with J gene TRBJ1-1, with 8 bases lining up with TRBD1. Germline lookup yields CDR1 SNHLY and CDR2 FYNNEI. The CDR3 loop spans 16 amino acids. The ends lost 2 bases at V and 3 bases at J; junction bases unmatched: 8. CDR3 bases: TGTGCCAGCAGTGAATACCACAGGGGGAGGGACACTGAAGCTTTCTTT. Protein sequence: CASSEYHRGRDTEAFF. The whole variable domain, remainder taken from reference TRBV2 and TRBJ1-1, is EPEVTQTPSHQVTQMGQEVILRCVPISNHLYFYWYRQILGQKVEFLVSFYNNEISEKSEIFDDQFSVERPDGSNFTLKIRSTKLEDSAMYFCASSEYHRGRDTEAFFGQGTRLTVV.

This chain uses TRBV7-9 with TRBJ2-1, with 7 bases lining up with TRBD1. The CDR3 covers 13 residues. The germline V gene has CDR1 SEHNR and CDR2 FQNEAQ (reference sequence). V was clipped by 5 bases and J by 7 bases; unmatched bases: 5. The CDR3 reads CASSVNRGNEQFF. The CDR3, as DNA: TGTGCCAGCAGCGTTAACAGGGGAAATGAGCAGTTCTTC.

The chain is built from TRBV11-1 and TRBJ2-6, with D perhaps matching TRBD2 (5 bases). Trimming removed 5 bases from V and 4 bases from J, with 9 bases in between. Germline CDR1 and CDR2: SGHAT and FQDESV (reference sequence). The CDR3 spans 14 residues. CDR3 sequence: CASSGETGANVLTF. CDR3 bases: TGTGCCAGCAGCGGGGAGACAGGGGCCAACGTCCTGACTTTC.

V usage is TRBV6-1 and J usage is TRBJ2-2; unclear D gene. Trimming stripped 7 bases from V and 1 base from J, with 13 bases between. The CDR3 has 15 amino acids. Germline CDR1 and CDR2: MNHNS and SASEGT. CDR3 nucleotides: TGTGCCAGCAATAGCCAAATCCAGAACACCGGGGAGCTGTTTTTT. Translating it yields CASNSQIQNTGELFF.

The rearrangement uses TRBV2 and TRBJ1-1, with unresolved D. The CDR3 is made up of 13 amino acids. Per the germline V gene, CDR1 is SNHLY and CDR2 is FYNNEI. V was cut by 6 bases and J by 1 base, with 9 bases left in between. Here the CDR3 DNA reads TGTGCCAGCAGGGTGGAGGGGAACACTGAAGCTTTCTTT. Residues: CASRVEGNTEAFF.

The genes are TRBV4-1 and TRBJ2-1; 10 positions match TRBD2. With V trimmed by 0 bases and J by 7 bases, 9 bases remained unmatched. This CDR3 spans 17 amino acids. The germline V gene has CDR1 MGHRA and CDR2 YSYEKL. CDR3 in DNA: TGCGCCAGCAGCCAAGATTTCAAGCGGGGGGGCCGGAATGAGCAGTTCTTC. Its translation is CASSQDFKRGGRNEQFF.

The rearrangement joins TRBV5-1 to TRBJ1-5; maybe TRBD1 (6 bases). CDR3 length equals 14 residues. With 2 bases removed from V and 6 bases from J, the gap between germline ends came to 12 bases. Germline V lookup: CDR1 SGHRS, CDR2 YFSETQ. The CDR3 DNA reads TGCGCCAGCAGCTTTGGGGGGGGCTCTCAGCCCCAGCATTTT. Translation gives CASSFGGGSQPQHF.

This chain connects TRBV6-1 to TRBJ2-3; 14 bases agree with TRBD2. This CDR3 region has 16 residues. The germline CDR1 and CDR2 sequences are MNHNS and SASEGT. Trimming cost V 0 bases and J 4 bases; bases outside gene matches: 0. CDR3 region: CASSEATSGGADTQYF. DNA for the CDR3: TGTGCCAGCAGTGAAGCGACTAGCGGGGGGGCAGATACGCAGTATTTT.

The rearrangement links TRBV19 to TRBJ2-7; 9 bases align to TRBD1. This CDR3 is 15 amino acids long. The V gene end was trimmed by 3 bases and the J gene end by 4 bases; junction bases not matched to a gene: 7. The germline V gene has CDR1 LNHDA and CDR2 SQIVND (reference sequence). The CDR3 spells CASSIPGQGRYEQYF. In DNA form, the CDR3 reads TGTGCCAGTAGTATTCCGGGACAGGGACGGTACGAGCAGTACTTC.

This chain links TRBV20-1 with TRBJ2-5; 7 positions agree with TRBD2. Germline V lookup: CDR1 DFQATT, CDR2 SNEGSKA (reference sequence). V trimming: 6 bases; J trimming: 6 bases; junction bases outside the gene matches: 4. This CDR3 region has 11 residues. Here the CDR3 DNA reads TGCAGTGCGGAGCGGGGTAAGACCCAGTACTTC. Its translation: CSAERGKTQYF.

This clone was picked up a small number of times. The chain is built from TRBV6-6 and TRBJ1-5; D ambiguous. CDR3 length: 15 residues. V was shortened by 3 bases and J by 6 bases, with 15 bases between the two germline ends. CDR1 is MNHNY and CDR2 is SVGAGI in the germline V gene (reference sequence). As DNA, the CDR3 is TGTGCCAGCAGTTATATGACTTTAATCAGTCAGCCCCAGCATTTT. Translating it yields CASSYMTLISQPQHF.

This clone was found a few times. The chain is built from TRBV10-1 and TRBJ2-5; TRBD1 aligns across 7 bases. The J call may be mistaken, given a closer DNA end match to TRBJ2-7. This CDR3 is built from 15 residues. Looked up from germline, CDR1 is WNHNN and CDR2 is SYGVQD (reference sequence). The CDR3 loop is CASSEERTGRYEQYF. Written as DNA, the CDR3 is TGCGCCAGCAGTGAGGAGAGGACAGGACGCTACGAGCAGTACTTC.

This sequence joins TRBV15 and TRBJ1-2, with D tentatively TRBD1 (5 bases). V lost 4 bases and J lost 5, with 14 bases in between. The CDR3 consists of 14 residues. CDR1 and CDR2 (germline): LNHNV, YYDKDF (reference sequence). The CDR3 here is CATSTTEQGYGYTF. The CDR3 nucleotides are TGTGCCACCAGCACGACAGAACAAGGGTATGGCTACACCTTC.